The sequence of this T cell receptor beta chain was determined in a study of blood T cell repertoires in COVID-19. Study-wide background: Sites across the United States, Italy and Spain contributed samples from acute and convalescent COVID-19. PBMCs, B-cell-depleted T cells, or T cells were the source of the cDNA or gDNA that made up the material.

Germline V gene lookup returns CDR1 SGDLS and CDR2 YYNGEE. The V and J ends lost 4 bases and 0 bases respectively, with 10 bases between them. The CDR3 is 15 amino acids. Per the original methods: Using reference gene primer amplification, nucleated cell counts were estimated. Only in-frame clones appear in the TCRdb table, and some are missing; sequencing was by immunoSEQ multiplex PCR. The V and J calls and clone size are taken from that table; D and trimming were inferred from the DNA. Of fewer than 120,000 clones in the sample, 76% were seen once. Sequences were obtained from peripheral blood. The receptor was isolated from a woman aged 80 or over with acute or convalescent COVID-19. This chain connects TRBV9 to TRBJ1-4; tentative D call: TRBD1 (6 bases). The CDR3 DNA follows: TGTGCCAGCAGCCCAAGACAGGCAACTAATGAAAAACTGTTTTTT. Translating it yields CASSPRQATNEKLFF.